Listed below are T cell receptor beta chains from one sample, sequenced in a study of cytomegalovirus exposure and HLA in healthy donors. Here immunoSEQ multiplex PCR was the method, and the copy in TCRdb shows in-frame clones only, minus some. The sample contains 120,000 to 150,000 clones, over 80% of which appear only once. The sample was PBMCs. The receptors derive from a woman aged 30 to 39 in good health and CMV-seronegative. Both conserved end residues are part of each CDR3.

V	length	J	CDR3
TRBV19	17	TRBJ2-2	CASSSGESGVYYGELFF
TRBV6-5	15	TRBJ1-5	CASSRGQGLGQPQHF
TRBV5-1	15	TRBJ1-4	CASSLVGSANEKLFF
TRBV2	12	TRBJ2-1	CASSRDFSEQFF
TRBV5-1	15	TRBJ2-7	CASSLVGTGGDEQYF
TRBV7-9	12	TRBJ1-1	CSSRNRESEAFF
TRBV6-1	14	TRBJ1-6	CASSDGTENSPLHF
TRBV4-1	17	TRBJ2-3	CASSPALAGLPTDTQYF
TRBV19	13	TRBJ1-2	CASSPYTNYGYTF
TRBV27	13	TRBJ1-2	CASSLSGGYGYTF
TRBV18	15	TRBJ1-5	CASSPQGRGNQPQHF
TRBV6-5	15	TRBJ2-1	CASSSPPSQGDEQFF
TRBV6-5	14	TRBJ1-5	CASSPTGGFQPQHF
TRBV4-1	14	TRBJ1-6	CASSQRDRGSPLHF
TRBV19	12	TRBJ1-1	CASKTGSIEAFF
TRBV19	13	TRBJ1-2	CASSDRTNYGYTF
TRBV2	15	TRBJ1-4	CASTQGAATNEKLFF
TRBV5-8	17	TRBJ2-2	CASSLWGGPPNTGELFF
TRBV21-1	20	TRBJ2-1	CASSKDPRVASGNYDNEQFF
TRBV5-6	14	TRBJ2-1	CASSLWLVPHEQFF
TRBV5-1	16	TRBJ1-2	CASSFTRGIDNYGYTF
TRBV28	13	TRBJ2-7	CASSFGGSNEQYF
TRBV2	14	TRBJ2-7	CTSSVRGLSSEQYF
TRBV7-2	14	TRBJ2-7	CASSSSGRANRQYF
TRBV28	19	TRBJ2-7	CASLWREVGVSDVGNEQYF
TRBV5-4	16	TRBJ2-1	CASSSTSGESYNEQFF
TRBV2	13	TRBJ2-7	CASLLTGTYEQYF
TRBV30	14	TRBJ1-1	CAWSVRGGNTEAFF
TRBV6-6	14	TRBJ2-4	CASIPDRGGNIQYF
TRBV9	15	TRBJ1-3	CASSGHGDSGNTIYF
TRBV6-5	15	TRBJ1-2	CASSYGGDRGYGYTF
TRBV6-5	14	TRBJ1-5	CASSDFSGSGPQHF
TRBV15	15	TRBJ1-2	CATSRDRGANYGYTF
TRBV11-2	15	TRBJ2-2	CASRPLQGKAGELFF
TRBV6-6	14	TRBJ1-2	CASSFIGTENGYTF
TRBV7-8	14	TRBJ2-5	CASSGRGYQETQYF
TRBV15	14	TRBJ1-2	CATSRAVGRYGYTF
TRBV5-6	14	TRBJ1-2	CASSGLDGKGGYTF
TRBV7-9	15	TRBJ1-1	CASSPIQKGFPEAFF
TRBV27	16	TRBJ2-1	CASRKLAGGPGNEQFF
TRBV4-1	17	TRBJ1-5	CASSQGRQVPGNQPQHF
TRBV9	14	TRBJ2-3	CASSQGLAGGTQYF
TRBV27	18	TRBJ1-6	CASSLSWGSFFYNSPLHF
TRBV5-1	15	TRBJ2-3	CASSLGGGRTDTQYF
TRBV10-3	15	TRBJ2-3	CAVHERGGAADTQYF
TRBV5-6	13	TRBJ1-2	CASSQEASYGYTF
TRBV5-1	15	TRBJ1-2	CASSLDIQGAGGYTF
TRBV6-4	13	TRBJ2-1	CASAGGPGNEQFF
TRBV2	16	TRBJ1-5	CASSDLGGRGNQPQHF
TRBV7-9	14	TRBJ2-5	CSGTLAGGPETQYF
TRBV29-1	14	TRBJ2-7	CSVVTVAGVDEQYF
TRBV4-3	16	TRBJ2-5	CASSQDGLAIGETQYF
TRBV2	12	TRBJ1-1	CASSIGPGEAFF
TRBV5-6	16	TRBJ2-3	CASSLLPRGGADTQYF
TRBV30	13	TRBJ1-1	CAWSVFQNTEAFF
TRBV4-3	15	TRBJ1-6	CASSQLRSYNSPLHF
TRBV30	12	TRBJ2-3	CAWRRMERVQYF
TRBV2	14	TRBJ2-3	CASTPRASGDTQYF
TRBV2	15	TRBJ1-5	CASSPGVYSNQPQHF